This T cell receptor beta chain was recorded in a study of CD8 T cells in Susac syndrome. Random hexamers primed reverse transcription of roughly 0.5 to 1 ug RNA. TCRdb independently ran MiXCR on the immunoSEQ multiplex PCR reads; one entry per CDR3 protein. Of fewer than 250,000 distinct CDR3 sequences listed, 85% to 95% are singletons. The length of the CDR3 is 14 residues. Trimming shortened V by 6 bases and J by 7 bases, and 15 bases separated the two germline ends. Material for sequencing was CD4+ T cells from PBMCs. This clonotype was obtained from a human donor in good health. The chain uses TRBV12-3 or TRBV12-4 and TRBJ1-4; TRBD1 might be the D (6 bases). The chain's CDR3 is CASSPQGGTEKLFF. CDR3 DNA sequence: TGTGCCAGCAGCCCACAGGGTGGTACTGAAAAACTGTTTTTT.